A selection of T cell receptor beta chains follows, all from one sample in a study of cytomegalovirus exposure and HLA in healthy donors. The method was immunoSEQ multiplex PCR; TCRdb's version includes in-frame clones alone and lacks a portion of them. The table has over 100,000 clones, approximately 89% seen once; the top ten hold 1% to 1.5%. Material: PBMCs. Source of these receptors: a woman between 18 and 30 years old in good health and CMV-seronegative. Each CDR3 is given with its conserved first and last residue. D genes are given only for firm matches. Clone size is shown for a subset of rows, as once, few, many or a class of expanded clone.

V gene: TRBV5-1
D gene: .
clone size: .
J gene: TRBJ1-4
CDR3 DNA: TGCGCCAGCAGCGAGGGGGAGCGACAAAAACTGTTTTTT
CDR3 protein: CASSEGERQKLFF

V gene: TRBV18
D gene: .
clone size: .
J gene: TRBJ2-3
CDR3 DNA: TGTGCCAGCTCACTAAGCACAGATACGCAGTATTTT
CDR3 protein: CASSLSTDTQYF

V gene: TRBV19
D gene: TRBD1
clone size: .
J gene: TRBJ1-5
CDR3 DNA: TGTGCCAGTACCGACAGGGGACAGCCCCAGCATTTT
CDR3 protein: CASTDRGQPQHF

V gene: TRBV6-1
D gene: TRBD1
clone size: .
J gene: TRBJ1-2
CDR3 DNA: TGTGCCAGCAGTAACAGGGGAAATGGCTACACCTTC
CDR3 protein: CASSNRGNGYTF

V gene: TRBV2
D gene: TRBD2
clone size: .
J gene: TRBJ2-7
CDR3 DNA: TGTGCCAAGTCCGGGACTAATAACTACGAGCAGTACTTC
CDR3 protein: CAKSGTNNYEQYF

V gene: TRBV5-5
D gene: TRBD1
clone size: .
J gene: TRBJ1-1
CDR3 DNA: TGTGCCAGCAGCTTAGACAGGGTGAACACTGAAGCTTTCTTT
CDR3 protein: CASSLDRVNTEAFF

V gene: TRBV7-9
D gene: TRBD2
clone size: .
J gene: TRBJ2-1
CDR3 DNA: TGTGCCAGCAGCTTAAGTTGGCGGGGGAGAACCTACAATGAGCAGTTCTTC
CDR3 protein: CASSLSWRGRTYNEQFF

V gene: TRBV5-6
D gene: .
clone size: few
J gene: TRBJ1-2
CDR3 DNA: TGTGCCAGCAGCATGACACCCAACTATGGCTACACCTTC
CDR3 protein: CASSMTPNYGYTF

V gene: TRBV5-1
D gene: .
clone size: .
J gene: TRBJ2-3
CDR3 DNA: TGCGCCAGCAGCTTCCGGTACCCCGAAAATGTAGATACGCAGTATTTT
CDR3 protein: CASSFRYPENVDTQYF

V gene: TRBV19
D gene: .
clone size: once
J gene: TRBJ1-2
CDR3 DNA: TGTGCCAGTAGTATCTGGGGAGGAGGCTACACCTTC
CDR3 protein: CASSIWGGGYTF

V gene: TRBV7-3
D gene: TRBD1
clone size: once
J gene: TRBJ2-5
CDR3 DNA: TGTGCCAGCAGCCCAAGGACAGGGATCGCGGAGACCCAGTACTTC
CDR3 protein: CASSPRTGIAETQYF

V gene: TRBV11-2
D gene: .
clone size: .
J gene: TRBJ1-1
CDR3 DNA: TGTGCCAGCAGCTTAACAGAGAACACTGAAGCTTTCTTT
CDR3 protein: CASSLTENTEAFF

V gene: TRBV6-1
D gene: TRBD1
clone size: .
J gene: TRBJ1-2
CDR3 DNA: TGTGCCAGCAGAGGAACAGGGGGCTATGGCTACACCTTC
CDR3 protein: CASRGTGGYGYTF

V gene: TRBV5-1
D gene: TRBD2
clone size: .
J gene: TRBJ2-1
CDR3 DNA: TGCGCCAGCAGCGAAGGAGCGGGGCCCGGCCATGGAGAGCAGTTCTTC
CDR3 protein: CASSEGAGPGHGEQFF

V gene: TRBV5-6
D gene: .
clone size: .
J gene: TRBJ1-4
CDR3 DNA: TGTGCCAGCAGCTTGTTGGCGGGGGGCCCGGAAAAACTGTTTTTT
CDR3 protein: CASSLLAGGPEKLFF

V gene: TRBV10-3
D gene: TRBD1
clone size: .
J gene: TRBJ1-2
CDR3 DNA: TGTGCCTCGAGACAGGGGATAAACTATGGCTACACCTTC
CDR3 protein: CASRQGINYGYTF

V gene: TRBV7-2
D gene: .
clone size: .
J gene: TRBJ1-4
CDR3 DNA: TGTGCCAGCAGCTTAGCGGGGCCGGGTCCTGGTGAAAAACTGTTTTTT
CDR3 protein: CASSLAGPGPGEKLFF

V gene: TRBV6-1
D gene: .
clone size: .
J gene: TRBJ1-6
CDR3 DNA: TGTGCCAGCCTACACAGGGTCGGTAATTCACCCCTCCACTTT
CDR3 protein: CASLHRVGNSPLHF

V gene: TRBV14
D gene: .
clone size: .
J gene: TRBJ2-2
CDR3 DNA: TGTGCCAGCAGCCACGGGTCGCTAATTATGTCCGGGGAGCTGTTTTTT
CDR3 protein: CASSHGSLIMSGELFF

V gene: TRBV7-2
D gene: .
clone size: .
J gene: TRBJ1-2
CDR3 DNA: TGTGCCAGCAGCTTAGCCAGGTCGACTAACTATGGCTACACCTTC
CDR3 protein: CASSLARSTNYGYTF

V gene: TRBV5-1
D gene: TRBD1
clone size: .
J gene: TRBJ1-2
CDR3 DNA: TGCGCCAGCAGCTTGGCCATAGACAGGGACGTGCGCTACACCTTC
CDR3 protein: CASSLAIDRDVRYTF

V gene: TRBV4-1
D gene: .
clone size: .
J gene: TRBJ2-7
CDR3 DNA: TGCGCCAGCAGCCCGAACGGCTACGAGCAGTACTTC
CDR3 protein: CASSPNGYEQYF

V gene: TRBV27
D gene: .
clone size: .
J gene: TRBJ2-1
CDR3 DNA: TGTGCCAGCAGTTTTATGGGCCACAATGAGCAGTTCTTC
CDR3 protein: CASSFMGHNEQFF

V gene: TRBV27
D gene: .
clone size: .
J gene: TRBJ1-1
CDR3 DNA: TGTGCCAGCAGTGCAATAGACAGGAAGAACACTGAAGCTTTCTTT
CDR3 protein: CASSAIDRKNTEAFF

V gene: TRBV27
D gene: TRBD2
clone size: .
J gene: TRBJ2-7
CDR3 DNA: TGTGCAGCGGGGGCTCCCCTCTTGGAGCAGTACTTC
CDR3 protein: CAAGAPLLEQYF

V gene: TRBV2
D gene: TRBD2
clone size: .
J gene: TRBJ2-1
CDR3 DNA: TGTGCCAGCGGCTTGACTAGCGGGGTCAATGAGCAGTTCTTC
CDR3 protein: CASGLTSGVNEQFF

V gene: TRBV2
D gene: .
clone size: .
J gene: TRBJ1-5
CDR3 DNA: TGTGCCAGCAGTGACCCCCTCCTAGTAGAGGGTAATCAGCCCCAGCATTTT
CDR3 protein: CASSDPLLVEGNQPQHF

V gene: TRBV7-8
D gene: TRBD1
clone size: .
J gene: TRBJ2-7
CDR3 DNA: TGTGCCAGCAGGCTGACAGGGTCTTCTGACGAGCAGTACTTC
CDR3 protein: CASRLTGSSDEQYF

V gene: TRBV7-6
D gene: TRBD1
clone size: few
J gene: TRBJ1-3
CDR3 DNA: TGTGCCAGCAGCCGATCTACAGGGGTCGGAAACACCATATATTTT
CDR3 protein: CASSRSTGVGNTIYF

V gene: TRBV30
D gene: .
clone size: once
J gene: TRBJ2-5
CDR3 DNA: TGTGCCTGGAGTGTACGGGAATTGGTGCCCCTTAAGACCCAGTACTTC
CDR3 protein: CAWSVRELVPLKTQYF

V gene: TRBV7-8
D gene: .
clone size: .
J gene: TRBJ1-1
CDR3 DNA: TGTGCCAGCACCCTATTTAGGGTTCAGGGGATGAACACTGAAGCTTTCTTT
CDR3 protein: CASTLFRVQGMNTEAFF

V gene: TRBV4-1
D gene: .
clone size: .
J gene: TRBJ1-6
CDR3 DNA: TGCGCCAGCAGCCAAGGCGGAGGATCACCCCTCCACTTT
CDR3 protein: CASSQGGGSPLHF

V gene: TRBV5-4
D gene: TRBD1
clone size: once
J gene: TRBJ1-1
CDR3 DNA: TGTGCCAGCAGGGCAGGGGGTGACACTGAAGCTTTCTTT
CDR3 protein: CASRAGGDTEAFF

V gene: TRBV23-1
D gene: .
clone size: .
J gene: TRBJ2-7
CDR3 DNA: TGCGCCAGCAGTCAATCCTGGACAGAAGGGAGGGCACACGAGCAGTACTTC
CDR3 protein: CASSQSWTEGRAHEQYF

V gene: TRBV6-5
D gene: TRBD1
clone size: .
J gene: TRBJ1-2
CDR3 DNA: TGTGCCAGCAGTTACTACAGGGGGAATGGCTACACCTTC
CDR3 protein: CASSYYRGNGYTF

V gene: TRBV5-1
D gene: TRBD1
clone size: .
J gene: TRBJ2-1
CDR3 DNA: TGCGCCAGCAGCGCACAGGGGGCGTCGAATGAGCAGTTCTTC
CDR3 protein: CASSAQGASNEQFF

V gene: TRBV7-8
D gene: .
clone size: .
J gene: TRBJ2-7
CDR3 DNA: TGTGCCAGCAGCTTATTCAGAGAGCAGTACTTC
CDR3 protein: CASSLFREQYF

V gene: TRBV6-5
D gene: TRBD1
clone size: .
J gene: TRBJ1-1
CDR3 DNA: TGTGCCACCGAGGACAGGGCCACTGAAGCTTTCTTT
CDR3 protein: CATEDRATEAFF

V gene: TRBV5-1
D gene: .
clone size: .
J gene: TRBJ1-2
CDR3 DNA: TGCGCCACCCAGGGGCTTGGCTACACCTTC
CDR3 protein: CATQGLGYTF

V gene: TRBV11-2
D gene: TRBD1
clone size: .
J gene: TRBJ1-2
CDR3 DNA: TGTGCCAGCAGTACCTGGACAGGGGATTATGGCTACACCTTC
CDR3 protein: CASSTWTGDYGYTF